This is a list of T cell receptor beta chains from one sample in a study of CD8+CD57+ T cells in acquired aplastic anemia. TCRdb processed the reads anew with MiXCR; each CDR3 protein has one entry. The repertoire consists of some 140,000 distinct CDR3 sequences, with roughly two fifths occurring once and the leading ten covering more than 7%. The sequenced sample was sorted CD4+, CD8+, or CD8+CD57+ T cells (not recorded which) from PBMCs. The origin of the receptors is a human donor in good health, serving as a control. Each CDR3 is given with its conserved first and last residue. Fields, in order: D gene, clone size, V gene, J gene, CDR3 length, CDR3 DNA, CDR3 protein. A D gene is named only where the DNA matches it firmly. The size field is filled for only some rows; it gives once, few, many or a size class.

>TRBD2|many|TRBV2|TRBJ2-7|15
TGTGCCAGCAGTGAAAAGCGGGGCTTCTCCTACGAGCAGTACTTC
CASSEKRGFSYEQYF
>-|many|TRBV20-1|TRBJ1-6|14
TGCAGTGCTAGGGGGTGGCAGGTCAATTCACCCCTCCACTTT
CSARGWQVNSPLHF
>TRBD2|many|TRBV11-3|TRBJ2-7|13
TGTGCCATTCCGGGACTAGCGATCTACGAGCAGTACTTC
CAIPGLAIYEQYF
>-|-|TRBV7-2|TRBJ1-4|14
TGTGCCAGCAGCTTGGGGAGGGAGAGGGAAAAACTGTCTTTT
CASSLGREREKLSF
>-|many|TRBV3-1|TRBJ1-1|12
TGTGCCAGCAGCCAATTCGGTTCTGAAGCTTTCTTT
CASSQFGSEAFF
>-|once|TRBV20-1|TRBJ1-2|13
TGCAGTGCTACCAAACCGGGTAACTATGGCTACACCTTC
CSATKPGNYGYTF
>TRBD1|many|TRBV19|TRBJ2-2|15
TGTGCCAGTAGTGTGCAGGGGGTGGGCACCGGGGAGCTGTTTTTT
CASSVQGVGTGELFF
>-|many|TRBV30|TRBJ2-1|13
TGTGCCTGGAGTGTACTCCCCGGAGGTGAGCAGTTCTTC
CAWSVLPGGEQFF
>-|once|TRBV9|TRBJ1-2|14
TGTGCCAGCAGCGCATCGGGGACTAACTATGGCTACACCTTC
CASSASGTNYGYTF
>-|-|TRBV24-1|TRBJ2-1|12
TGTGCCACCAGCCAGGGGACCAATGAGCAGTTCTTC
CATSQGTNEQFF
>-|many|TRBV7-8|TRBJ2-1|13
TGTGCCAGCCGGATTTTCGAGGGGGATGAGCAGTTCTTC
CASRIFEGDEQFF
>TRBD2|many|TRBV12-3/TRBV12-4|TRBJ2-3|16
TGTGCCAGCAGTTTAATTGTCGGCGGGGGGACAGATACGCAGTATTTT
CASSLIVGGGTDTQYF
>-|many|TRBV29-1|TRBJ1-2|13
TGCAGCGTTCTCCGGGACCGGGGCTATGGCTACACCTTC
CSVLRDRGYGYTF
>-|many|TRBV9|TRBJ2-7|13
TGTGCCAGCAGCGTCCCGGGGGCCCACGAGCAGTACTTC
CASSVPGAHEQYF
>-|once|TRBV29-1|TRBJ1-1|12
TGCAGCGTTCGGCAGCCCAGCACTGAAGCTTTCTTT
CSVRQPSTEAFF
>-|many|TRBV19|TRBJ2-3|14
TGTGCCAGTAGTATATCTGGGAGCACAGATACGCAGTATTTT
CASSISGSTDTQYF
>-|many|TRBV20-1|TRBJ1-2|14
TGCAGTGCTACAACACTGACGGCGCGCGATGGCTACACCTTC
CSATTLTARDGYTF
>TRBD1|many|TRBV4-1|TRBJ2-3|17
TGCGCCAGCAGCCAAAACGACGGACAGGGTGGCACAGATACGCAGTATTTT
CASSQNDGQGGTDTQYF
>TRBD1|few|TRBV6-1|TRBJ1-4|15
TGTGCCAGCAGCGTTACAGGGGACACTAATGAAAAACTGTTTTTT
CASSVTGDTNEKLFF
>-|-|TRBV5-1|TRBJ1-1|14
TGCGCCAGCGGCGATACGTTGGCGAACACTGAAGCTTTCTTT
CASGDTLANTEAFF
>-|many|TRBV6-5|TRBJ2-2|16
TGTGCCAGCAGTTCCTCCCTAGTCGGTAACACCGGGGAGCTGTTTTTT
CASSSSLVGNTGELFF
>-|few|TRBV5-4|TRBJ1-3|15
TGTGCCAGCAGCTTGAAACAGGACTCTGGAAACACCATATATTTT
CASSLKQDSGNTIYF
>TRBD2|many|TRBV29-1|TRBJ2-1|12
TGCAGCGTTGAAATAGCGGGTAATGAGCAGTTCTTC
CSVEIAGNEQFF
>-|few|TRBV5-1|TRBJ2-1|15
TGCGCCGGCAGACAAGCTACGACCCAAAACAATGAGCAGTTCTTC
CAGRQATTQNNEQFF
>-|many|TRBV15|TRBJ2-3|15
TGTGCCACCAGCAGAGGGTTGAGTTTCACAGATACGCAGTATTTT
CATSRGLSFTDTQYF
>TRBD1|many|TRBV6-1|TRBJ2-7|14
TGTGCCAGCACCCGACAGGGGAAAACCTACGAGCAGTACTTC
CASTRQGKTYEQYF
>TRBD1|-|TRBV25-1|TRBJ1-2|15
TGTGCCAGCAGTGAACCCCACAGGGGCAACTATGGCTACACCTTC
CASSEPHRGNYGYTF
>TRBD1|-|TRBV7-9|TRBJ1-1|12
TGTGCCAGCAGACTCCAGGGGGCTGAAGCTTTCTTT
CASRLQGAEAFF
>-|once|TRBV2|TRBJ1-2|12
TGTGCCAGCAGAACATATGACTATGGCTACACCTTC
CASRTYDYGYTF
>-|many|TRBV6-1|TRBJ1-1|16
TGTGCCAGCAGTGAATTTGGTGCAGTCAAGAACACTGAAGCTTTCTTT
CASSEFGAVKNTEAFF
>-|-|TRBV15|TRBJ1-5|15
TGTGCCACCAGCAGGGAGGGGCATAGCAATCAGCCCCAGCATTTT
CATSREGHSNQPQHF
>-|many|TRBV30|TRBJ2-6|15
TGTGCCTGGAGTGTACTGGGCTCTGGGGCCAACGTCCTGACTTTC
CAWSVLGSGANVLTF
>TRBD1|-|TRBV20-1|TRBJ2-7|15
TGCAGTGCTAGGGAGGACAGGGGGCGAAGCTACGAGCAGTACTTC
CSAREDRGRSYEQYF
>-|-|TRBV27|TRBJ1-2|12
TGTGCCACTGAGCTTCCTAACTATGGCTACACCTTC
CATELPNYGYTF
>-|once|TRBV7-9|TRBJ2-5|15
TGTGCCAGCAGCCACAGACAGACAGTACAAGAGACCCAGTACTTC
CASSHRQTVQETQYF
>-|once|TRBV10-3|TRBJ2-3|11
TGTGCCACAGGGGGAGGGAGGGCGCAGTATTTT
CATGGGRAQYF
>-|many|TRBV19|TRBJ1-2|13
TGTGCCAGTAGTATAGCGAGATTTTATGGCTACACCTTC
CASSIARFYGYTF
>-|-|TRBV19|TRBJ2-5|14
TGTGCCAGTAGTCCGCGCGCAGGGAGGGAGACCCAGTACTTC
CASSPRAGRETQYF
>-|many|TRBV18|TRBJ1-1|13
TGTGCCAGCTCACGTGACTGGAACACTGAAGCTTTCTTT
CASSRDWNTEAFF
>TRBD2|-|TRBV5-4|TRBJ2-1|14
TGTGGCAGCAGCTTAACTAGCGGTGGGGATGAGCAGTTCTTC
CGSSLTSGGDEQFF
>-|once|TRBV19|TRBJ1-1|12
TGTGCCAGTAGTATGGTTGGGCTTGAAGCTTTCTTT
CASSMVGLEAFF
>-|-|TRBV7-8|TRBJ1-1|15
TGTGCCAGTAGCGCCGGTTGGGGGTGGGACACTGAAGCTTTCTTT
CASSAGWGWDTEAFF
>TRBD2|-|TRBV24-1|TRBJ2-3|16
TGTGCCACCAGTGTCGCAGCGGGGGGTGCCACAGATACGCAGTATTTT
CATSVAAGGATDTQYF
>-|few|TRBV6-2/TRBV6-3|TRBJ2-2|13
TGTGCCAGCAGTCCTCGTCCCTTCGGGGAGCTGTTTTTT
CASSPRPFGELFF
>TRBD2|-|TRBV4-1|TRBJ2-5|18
TGCGCCAGCAGCCAAGGACTCCTCGGGGGTGGTAGCGGGATTATCCAGTACTTC
CASSQGLLGGGSGIIQYF
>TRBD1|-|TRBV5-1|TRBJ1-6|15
TGCGCCAGCAGCACGAAGGACAGGGGCTATTCACCCCTCCACTTT
CASSTKDRGYSPLHF